The 26 T cell receptor beta chains listed next were all sequenced from one sample in a study of neurological immune-mediated disorders. The time point: longitudinal time-point 3. A single record per CDR3 protein comes from TCRdb applying MiXCR to the 5' RACE reads. Found here are under 130,000 distinct CDR3 sequences, 10% to 12% of them singletons; the top ten hold around 3.3%. The sample consisted of PBMCs. These receptors were obtained from a female donor with HTLV-1-associated myelopathy (HAM/TSP).

In its sample, this clonotype was seen once. It may be a read error: a sequence one base away is much more abundant. The J gene is TRBJ2-5, the V gene TRBV5-1, with 11 bases that match TRBD1. The CDR3 runs to 17 residues. V lost 5 bases to trimming and J lost 2 bases; unmatched junction nucleotides: 11. Per the germline V gene, CDR1 is SGHRS and CDR2 is YFSETQ. The DNA for the CDR3 is TGCGCCAGCAGATACGCGTCGGGACAGGGGGGACAAGAGACCCAGTACTTC. This gives the protein CASRYASGQGGQETQYF.

This clonotype was detected many times. The genes are TRBV20-1 and TRBJ2-7; D gene ambiguous. The germline V and J ends were trimmed by 2 bases and 0 bases, with 8 bases remaining between them. Germline V CDR1 and CDR2: DFQATT, SNEGSKA (reference sequence). There are 13 residues in the CDR3. The CDR3 bases are TGCAGTGCTAGACCCCAGAGCTCCTACGAGCAGTACTTC. Translated, it gives CSARPQSSYEQYF.

At least ten counts were recorded for this clonotype. This sequence joins TRBV12-3 or TRBV12-4 and TRBJ2-1, with TRBD2 matching over 10 bases. The ends lost 6 bases at V and 7 bases at J; junction bases unmatched: 15. This CDR3 is 17 amino acids long. The CDR3 DNA is TGTGCCAGCAGGCGACGGGGTATAGCGGGGGGCCGGAATGAGCAGTTCTTC. It encodes CASRRRGIAGGRNEQFF.

In this sample, this clonotype turned up many times. The chain recombines TRBV28 with TRBJ2-7; tentatively, D is TRBD2 (6 bases). The CDR3 is 11 amino acids. Germline V gene lookup returns CDR1 MDHEN and CDR2 SYDVKM. V was clipped by 10 bases and J by 4 bases, with 11 bases between them. Here the CDR3 DNA reads TGTGCCACCCTACGGGGGTACGAGCAGTACTTC. Translated: CATLRGYEQYF.

This clonotype was detected many times. V is TRBV28 and J is TRBJ2-3; TRBD2 aligns across 7 bases. The V segment lost 3 bases and the J segment 6 bases; nucleotides outside the gene matches: 3. The CDR3 sequence is 13 residues long. Looked up from germline, CDR1 is MDHEN and CDR2 is SYDVKM. The CDR3 sequence is CASSFPGRDTQYF. CDR3 DNA: TGTGCCAGCAGTTTCCCCGGGAGGGATACGCAGTATTTT.

This clonotype was counted many times. The V and J genes are TRBV20-1 and TRBJ1-2, with no clear D. CDR1 DFQATT and CDR2 SNEGSKA come from the germline V gene (reference sequence). Trimming stripped 1 base from V and 8 bases from J, with 8 bases between. The CDR3 extends over 11 amino acids. Here the CDR3 reads CSARGDMGYTF. The CDR3 bases are TGCAGTGCTAGAGGGGATATGGGCTACACCTTC.

This clonotype was counted ten times or more. The rearrangement uses TRBV20-1 and TRBJ2-7; 9 bases are a match to TRBD2. Looked up from germline, CDR1 is DFQATT and CDR2 is SNEGSKA (reference sequence). The J segment lost 4 bases and the V segment lost 6 bases, leaving 10 bases of the junction unmatched. CDR3 size: 14 residues. The CDR3 DNA sequence: TGCAGTGCCCTGCGAGCTAGCGGGGAATACGAGCAGTACTTC. Translated: CSALRASGEYEQYF.

This clonotype was detected ten times or more. The V gene is TRBV5-1, the J gene TRBJ2-7; perhaps TRBD1 as D (5 bases). With 0 bases removed from V and 5 bases from J, the gap between germline ends came to 12 bases. This CDR3 is built from 14 residues. Germline CDR1 and CDR2: SGHRS and YFSETQ. The CDR3 spells CASSLGLGLNEQYF. Here the CDR3 DNA reads TGCGCCAGCAGCTTGGGTCTGGGGCTGAACGAGCAGTACTTC.

The table lists this clonotype with many counts. This rearrangement joins TRBV5-1 to TRBJ1-2, with 7 bases matching TRBD1. V gave up 10 bases and J gave up 5 bases; unmatched junction bases: 20. CDR1 and CDR2 (germline): SGHRS, YFSETQ. The CDR3 has 16 amino acids. The chain's CDR3 is CASAAVGTAQGYGYTF. CDR3 bases: TGCGCCTCAGCAGCGGTCGGGACAGCTCAGGGTTATGGCTACACCTTC. The complete variable domain, with remaining parts taken from reference TRBV5-1 and TRBJ1-2, reads KAGVTQTPRYLIKTRGQQVTLSCSPISGHRSVSWYQQTPGQGLQFLFEYFSETQRNKGNFPGRFSGRQFSNSRSEMNVSTLELGDSALYLCASAAVGTAQGYGYTFGSGTRLTVV.

This clonotype was seen a handful of times. The J gene is TRBJ2-7, the V gene TRBV20-1; either TRBD1 or TRBD2 may fit D (5 bases each). Trimming took 4 bases from V and 8 from J, leaving 18 bases between them. The CDR3 contains 13 residues. Germline values: CDR1 DFQATT, CDR2 SNEGSKA (reference sequence). Here the CDR3 reads CSATVAAGTKQYF. Here the CDR3 DNA reads TGCAGTGCTACCGTAGCAGCAGGGACGAAGCAGTACTTC.

This clonotype was seen repeatedly, ten times or more. The rearrangement links TRBV5-1 to TRBJ2-7, with TRBD1 as a possible D gene (5 bases). CDR1 and CDR2 from the germline V gene are SGHRS and YFSETQ. V shed 2 bases and J shed 5 bases, with 11 bases lying between them. CDR3 length equals 13 residues. CDR3 sequence reads: CASSFRQGDEQYF. The CDR3 coding sequence is TGCGCCAGCAGCTTCCGCCAGGGCGACGAGCAGTACTTC.

This clonotype occurred many times. The rearrangement uses TRBV5-1 and TRBJ2-1; 9 bases map to TRBD1. Germline values: CDR1 SGHRS, CDR2 YFSETQ. CDR3 length equals 16 residues. Trimming took 4 bases from V and 8 from J; bases not matched to a gene: 13. Written as DNA, the CDR3 is TGCGCCAGCAGCCTAAAAACAGGGGGCGCAGGTCATGAGCAGTTCTTC. It encodes CASSLKTGGAGHEQFF.

At least ten counts were recorded for this clonotype. The chain joins TRBV5-1 to TRBJ2-1, with D unresolved. CDR3 length: 13 residues. V lost 0 bases to trimming and J lost 10 bases, with 11 bases between them. The germline V gene encodes CDR1 SGHRS and CDR2 YFSETQ. CDR3 sequence reads: CASSLVPEKEQFF. Here the CDR3 DNA reads TGCGCCAGCAGCTTGGTGCCAGAAAAAGAGCAGTTCTTC.

This clonotype was found a few times. This chain links TRBV12-3 or TRBV12-4 with TRBJ2-2, with 8 positions matching TRBD1. This CDR3 is built from 16 residues. V shed 6 bases, J shed 2 bases, and the junction held 8 bases outside the gene matches. CDR3 DNA sequence: TGTGCCAGCAGAAGCGGACAGGGCGGCAACACCGGGGAGCTGTTTTTT. This sequence encodes CASRSGQGGNTGELFF.

In its sample, this clonotype was seen many times. The chain joins TRBV5-1 to TRBJ2-3; 9 bases align to TRBD1. The germline CDR1 and CDR2 sequences are SGHRS and YFSETQ. With 4 bases clipped from V and 5 bases from J, the junction kept 8 bases outside the gene matches. The CDR3 sequence is 15 residues long. This CDR3 reads CASSRQGVLEDTQYF. The CDR3 DNA reads as TGCGCCAGCAGCCGACAGGGGGTACTGGAAGATACGCAGTATTTT.

Worth noting for this clonotype: A much larger clone differs from this one at a single base, so this may be a read error. The chain carries TRBV30 and TRBJ1-1; D might be TRBD1 (5 bases). The CDR3 is 13 residues long. Germline V gives CDR1 GTSNPN, CDR2 SVGIG (reference sequence). Trimming took off 6 bases at V and 2 bases at J, with 13 bases between the two ends. The CDR3 DNA reads TGTGCCTGTATACGAGGACATAACACTGAAGCTTTCTTT. It encodes CACIRGHNTEAFF.

Ten or more counts support this clonotype. The genes are TRBV20-1 and TRBJ2-5; perhaps TRBD1 as D (5 bases). The CDR3 is 12 amino acids. The germline CDR1 and CDR2 sequences are DFQATT and SNEGSKA (reference sequence). V was clipped by 4 bases and J by 6 bases, with 12 bases between them. DNA of the CDR3: TGCAGTGCTACTTTCCAGGGTCAGACCCAGTACTTC. This codes for CSATFQGQTQYF.

The rearrangement joins TRBV10-2 to TRBJ1-1; D not certain. Germline CDR1 reads WSHSY; CDR2 reads SAAADI. V shed 0 bases and J shed 3 bases, with 11 bases lying between them. The CDR3 length is 15 residues. This CDR3 reads CASSESVVTYTEAFF. CDR3 bases: TGCGCCAGCAGTGAGTCGGTGGTTACTTACACTGAAGCTTTCTTT.

This clonotype occurred many times. This chain links TRBV5-1 with TRBJ1-4; D is possibly TRBD1 (6 bases). The CDR3 is made up of 15 amino acids. The germline V gene has CDR1 SGHRS and CDR2 YFSETQ. Deletions cut 0 bases from V and 8 bases from J, with 14 bases between. DNA of the CDR3: TGCGCCAGCAGCTTGGGACCATCAGGGGAAGAAAAACTGTTTTTT. Translation gives CASSLGPSGEEKLFF.

There are many counts of this clonotype. The chain uses TRBV5-1 and TRBJ2-7; possible D gene TRBD2, 5 bases. The length of the CDR3 is 15 residues. Trimming removed 0 bases from V and 1 base from J, with 11 bases in between. The germline V gene encodes CDR1 SGHRS and CDR2 YFSETQ. CDR3 region: CASSLGLPGSYEQYF. CDR3 DNA: TGCGCCAGCAGCTTGGGCCTACCGGGGTCCTACGAGCAGTACTTC.

This clonotype was counted ten times or more. The rearrangement links TRBV20-1 to TRBJ2-7, with no clear D. Per the germline V gene, CDR1 is DFQATT and CDR2 is SNEGSKA (reference sequence). Between the trimmed V and J ends, which lost 7 bases and 3 bases, there was a span of 13 bases. The CDR3 totals 12 residues. In DNA, the CDR3 is TGCAGTGGCGAGAGGTCGGTCTACGAGCAGTACTTC. As protein: CSGERSVYEQYF.

This clonotype has ten or more counts. This chain joins TRBV25-1 and TRBJ2-3, with 8 bases matching TRBD2. V dropped 6 bases and J dropped 2; count of bases not matched to a gene: 7. Germline CDR1 reads MGHDK; CDR2 reads SYGVNS. The CDR3 runs to 15 residues. The CDR3 loop is CASSLAGTNTDTQYF. The CDR3 bases are TGTGCCAGCAGCCTAGCGGGTACTAACACAGATACGCAGTATTTT.

This clonotype ranks as medium-sized. V is TRBV29-1 and J is TRBJ1-2, with a weak D call TRBD1 (5 bases). Germline CDR1 reads SQVTM; CDR2 reads ANQGSEA. The CDR3 has 13 amino acids. V shed 7 bases and J shed 4 bases, with 16 bases lying between them. Here the CDR3 reads CSAVGGAFYGYTF. CDR3 DNA sequence: TGCAGCGCCGTGGGGGGAGCTTTCTATGGCTACACCTTC.

This clonotype was seen repeatedly, ten times or more. This chain links TRBV27 with TRBJ2-1, with 7 bases fitting TRBD1. The CDR3 runs 14 residues. The V gene's germline CDR1 is MNHEY and CDR2 SMNVEV (reference sequence). The V segment lost 4 bases and the J segment 12 bases; nucleotides outside the gene matches: 12. In nucleotides, the CDR3 is TGTGCCAGCAGTTCATCCCCAGGGGGACGGATGCAGTTCTTC. Translation: CASSSSPGGRMQFF.

This clonotype was counted many times. The chain links TRBV27 to TRBJ2-7; 8 nucleotides line up with TRBD1. CDR1 is MNHEY, CDR2 SMNVEV, per germline (reference sequence). This CDR3 spans 12 amino acids. Unmatched junction bases numbered 5, after V lost 6 bases and J lost 7 bases. CDR3 nucleotides: TGTGCCAGCAGGACAGGGGCTCGGGAGCAGTACTTC. Its translation: CASRTGAREQYF.

This clonotype was detected ten times or more. This sequence joins TRBV28 and TRBJ2-4, with D possibly being TRBD1 or TRBD2 (8 bases each). V lost 6 bases, J lost 6 bases, and 24 bases lay in between. The CDR3 runs to 17 residues. Looked up from germline, CDR1 is MDHEN and CDR2 is SYDVKM. The CDR3 loop reads CASSTGGAGGRGNIQYF. CDR3 in DNA: TGTGCCAGCAGCACCGGGGGGGCAGGGGGCCGGGGAAACATTCAGTACTTC.